This entry describes one T cell receptor (beta chain). This specimen belongs to a study of cytomegalovirus exposure and HLA in healthy donors. This PCR relied on a set of 60 Vbeta primers and 13 Jbeta primers. Here immunoSEQ multiplex PCR was the method, and the copy in TCRdb shows in-frame clones only, minus some. The sample has 100,000 to 150,000 clones; over 60% are singletons. V lost 2 bases and J 0 bases, leaving 13 bases between the germline ends. Per the germline V gene, CDR1 is KGHSH and CDR2 is LQKENI. The CDR3 sequence is 16 residues long. V gene TRBV18 combines with J gene TRBJ1-1; D might be TRBD1 (5 bases). The material sequenced was PBMCs. The sequence was obtained from a female donor in good health and CMV-seropositive. For the CDR3, the DNA is TGTGCCAGCTCACCAATAGACAGTGCTATGAACACTGAAGCTTTCTTT. Translation gives CASSPIDSAMNTEAFF.